These 4 T cell receptor beta chains came from one sample sequenced in a study of T-cell reconstitution after alpha-beta-depleted transplantation in children (TCRdb year 2016). The treatment or condition label for this specimen denotes: allogeneic hematopoietic cell transplantation with graft depleted of TCRalphabeta T cells and CD19 B cells. The method behind the library was PCR. TCRdb names Illumina HiSeq 2500 as the instrument used. Molecular barcoding was employed in the preparation of TCR libraries, with unique molecular identifiers being used to normalize TCRbeta repertoire quantification. Through fastp at Q25 and MiXCR, TCRdb rebuilt clones from the public reads, retaining in-frame beta chains. CDR3 protein duplicates are merged, each entry listing the most common genes and DNA. For this sample the table gives roughly 180,000 distinct CDR3 sequences, of which approximately 12% were detected only once. The biggest ten clones account for approximately 13% of the sample.

Sequences were derived from PBMCs, sampled before TCRalphabeta/CD19-depleted stem cell transplant. The source of these receptors is a boy aged 2 to 10 with acute myeloid leukemia, due to receive a stem cell transplant.

This clonotype has a count of ten or more. The chain links TRBV12-3 or TRBV12-4 to TRBJ1-4; 7 bases align to TRBD1. Trimming removed 1 base from V and 15 bases from J; junction bases left unmatched: 14. The CDR3 totals 15 residues. This CDR3 is CASSLGRQGSPGVFF. CDR3 sequence (DNA): TGTGCCAGCAGTTTAGGCCGACAGGGCTCCCCAGGGGTGTTTTTT.

This clonotype was observed many times. V and J are TRBV7-2 and TRBJ2-1, with 13 bases identical to TRBD2. With 6 bases clipped from V and 6 bases from J, the junction kept 5 bases outside the gene matches. Germline-derived CDR1 and CDR2 are SGHTA and FQGNSA. This CDR3 has 15 residues. The CDR3 here is CASRTGTSGINEQFF. CDR3 DNA: TGTGCCAGCAGGACCGGGACTAGCGGGATCAATGAGCAGTTCTTC. The full variable domain, with the rest looked up from reference TRBV7-2 and TRBJ2-1, is GAGVSQSPSNKVTEKGKDVELRCDPISGHTALYWYRQSLGQGLEFLIYFQGNSAPDKSGLPSDRFSAERTGGSVSTLTIQRTQQEDSAVYLCASRTGTSGINEQFFGPGTRLTVL.

This clonotype appeared many times. V gene TRBV10-3 combines with J gene TRBJ2-5; no reliable D call. Looked up from germline, CDR1 is ENHRY and CDR2 is SYGVKD. The ends were cut back, 3 bases at V and 3 bases at J, with 11 bases in the middle. This CDR3 is 14 amino acids long. The CDR3 nucleotides read TGTGCCATCAGTGAAGGCACTCGAAAAGAGACCCAGTACTTC. Translated: CAISEGTRKETQYF.

This clonotype was recorded at least ten times. This sequence joins TRBV5-1 and TRBJ2-3; D not certain. This CDR3 comprises 14 residues. From germline, CDR1 is SGHRS and CDR2 YFSETQ. V lost 0 bases, J lost 3 bases, and 8 bases lay in between. The CDR3 nucleotides are TGCGCCAGCAGCTTGGCCGGGTGGACAGATACGCAGTATTTT. Translating it yields CASSLAGWTDTQYF.